The T cell receptor (beta chain) described here comes from a study of blood T cells in healthy people across ages. Points from the study as a whole: Diversity was higher, and naive CD4+ cells more numerous, in long-lived donors than in aged donors.

Primed by a sample-barcoded 5' primer and a J-beta primer mix, a second PCR proceeded for about 7 to 11 cycles. TCRdb fed the 5' RACE reads into MiXCR, producing one record per CDR3 protein. In the table there are fewer than 2 million distinct CDR3 sequences, roughly two fifths of which are singletons. Points on this clonotype: Its specificity is unknown.

The CDR3 sequence is 13 residues long. Germline CDR1 reads SGHTA; CDR2 reads FQGNSA. Trimming took off 3 bases at V and 8 bases at J, with 11 bases between the two ends. The sequenced sample consisted of blood. This TCR derives from a human donor in good health. J is TRBJ1-5 and V is TRBV7-2; D remains ambiguous. The CDR3 here is CASSFNPREPQHF. In DNA, the CDR3 is TGTGCCAGCAGCTTTAACCCCAGAGAGCCCCAGCATTTT.